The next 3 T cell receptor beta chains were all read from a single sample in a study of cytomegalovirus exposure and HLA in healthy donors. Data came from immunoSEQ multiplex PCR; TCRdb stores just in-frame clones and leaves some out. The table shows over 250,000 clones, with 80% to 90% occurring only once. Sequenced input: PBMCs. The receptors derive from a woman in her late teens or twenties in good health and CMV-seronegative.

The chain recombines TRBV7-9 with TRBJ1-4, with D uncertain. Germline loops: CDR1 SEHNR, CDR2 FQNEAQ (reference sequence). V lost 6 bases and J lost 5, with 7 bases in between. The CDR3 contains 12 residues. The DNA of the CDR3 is TGTGCCAGCAGGACAAGCAATGAAAAACTGTTTTTT. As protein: CASRTSNEKLFF.

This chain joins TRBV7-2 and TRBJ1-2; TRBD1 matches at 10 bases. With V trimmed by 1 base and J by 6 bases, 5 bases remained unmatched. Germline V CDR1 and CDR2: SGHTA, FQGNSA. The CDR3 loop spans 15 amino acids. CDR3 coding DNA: TGTGCCAGCAGCTTAGTAGGACAGGGGGTAAATGGCTACACCTTC. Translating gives CASSLVGQGVNGYTF.

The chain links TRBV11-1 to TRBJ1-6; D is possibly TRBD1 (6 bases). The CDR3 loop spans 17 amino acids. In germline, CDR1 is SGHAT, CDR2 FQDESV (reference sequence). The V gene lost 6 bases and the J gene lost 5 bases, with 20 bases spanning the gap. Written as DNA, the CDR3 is TGTGCCAGCAGTATATCAAGGGGGGGTGCGGATAATTCACCCCTCCACTTT. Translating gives CASSISRGGADNSPLHF.